Each of the 18 T cell receptor beta chains below was sequenced from the same sample in a study of blood T cell repertoires in COVID-19. Some clones are missing from TCRdb's copy, which holds only in-frame ones; the method was immunoSEQ multiplex PCR. The sample carries approximately 500,000 clones, about 88% recorded once. Sequenced input: peripheral blood. These TCRs come from a woman aged 50 to 60 with COVID-19, enrolled during active disease.

The V call is TRBV12-3 or TRBV12-4, the J call TRBJ1-2; maybe TRBD1 (6 bases). Trimming took 7 bases from V and 2 from J, leaving 11 bases between them. The CDR3 is made up of 13 amino acids. CDR3 nucleotide sequence: TGTGCCAGCAACTCGGGACACAACTATGGCTACACCTTC. This codes for CASNSGHNYGYTF.

CDR3 residues: CSAEDSYGYTF. DNA of the CDR3: TGCAGCGCCGAGGACAGCTATGGCTACACCTTC. This rearrangement joins TRBV29-1 to TRBJ1-2; D possibly corresponds to TRBD1 (6 bases). This CDR3 has 11 residues. The V gene's germline CDR1 is SQVTM and CDR2 ANQGSEA. Trimming stripped 7 bases from V and 4 bases from J, with 10 bases between.

This chain uses TRBV5-1 with TRBJ1-6, with 7 bases fitting TRBD1. Trimming removed 5 bases from V and 8 bases from J; junction bases left unmatched: 10. The CDR3 is made up of 15 amino acids. Germline V gene lookup returns CDR1 SGHRS and CDR2 YFSETQ. CDR3 amino acids: CASSRDRARDSPLHF. DNA of the CDR3: TGCGCCAGCAGTCGAGACAGGGCCCGGGATTCACCCCTCCACTTT.

The rearrangement uses TRBV30 and TRBJ1-1, with D possibly matching TRBD1 (5 bases). Trimming left V 2 bases short and J 1 base short, with 11 bases between. The CDR3 spans 14 residues. From germline, CDR1 is GTSNPN and CDR2 SVGIG (reference sequence). CDR3 protein: CAWSPGGGNTEAFF. The CDR3 coding sequence is TGTGCCTGGAGTCCGGGGGGAGGGAACACTGAAGCTTTCTTT.

The chain joins TRBV6-5 to TRBJ2-1, with a weak D call TRBD1 (6 bases). CDR1 and CDR2 (germline): MNHEY, SVGAGI. The CDR3 totals 15 residues. V was pared by 6 bases and J by 9 bases, with 21 bases between. This CDR3 reads CASSLQGIPRGEQFF. The CDR3 DNA is TGTGCCAGCAGCCTACAGGGTATCCCGAGGGGTGAGCAGTTCTTC.

The count of this clone is one. The chain links TRBV10-3 to TRBJ2-5, with 9 bases fitting TRBD1. The junction had 16 bases not matched to a gene; V was cut back by 0 bases and J by 5 bases. The CDR3 covers 19 residues. CDR1 and CDR2 (germline): ENHRY, SYGVKD. The CDR3 region is CAISESKGVTGGRAETQYF. CDR3 DNA: TGTGCCATCAGTGAGTCGAAGGGGGTGACAGGGGGTCGAGCGGAGACCCAGTACTTC.

The chain joins TRBV30 to TRBJ1-2, with D uncertain. Trimming shortened V by 0 bases and J by 1 base, and 6 bases separated the two germline ends. The V gene's germline CDR1 is GTSNPN and CDR2 SVGIG (reference sequence). This CDR3 has 13 amino acids. The CDR3 spells CAWSVAVNYGYTF. CDR3 in DNA: TGTGCCTGGAGTGTAGCGGTTAACTATGGCTACACCTTC. The variable domain in full, with the rest retrieved from reference TRBV30 and TRBJ1-2, is SQTIHQWPATLVQPVGSPLSLECTVEGTSNPNLYWYRQAAGRGLQLLFYSVGIGQISSEVPQNLSASRPQDRQFILSSKKLLLSDSGFYLCAWSVAVNYGYTFGSGTRLTVV.

The chain has TRBV11-2 and TRBJ2-7, with TRBD1 matching 7 bases. Per the germline V gene, CDR1 is SGHAT and CDR2 is FQNNGV. Trimming took 5 bases from V and 6 from J; bases not matched to a gene: 7. The CDR3 runs 13 residues. The CDR3 here is CASSITGETEQYF. DNA for the CDR3: TGTGCCAGCAGCATTACAGGGGAAACCGAGCAGTACTTC.

This clone came up once. The same CDR3 is also encoded by other DNA sequences in this sample. The genes are TRBV6-5 and TRBJ1-5; 7 bases align to TRBD1. V lost 5 bases, J lost 0 bases, and 4 bases stayed unmatched. This CDR3 is 15 amino acids long. Looked up from germline, CDR1 is MNHEY and CDR2 is SVGAGI. CDR3 nucleotides: TGTGCCAGCAGTCCTGGGACAGATAGCAATCAGCCCCAGCATTTT. Amino acid sequence: CASSPGTDSNQPQHF.

The chain employs TRBV29-1 and TRBJ1-1, with a weak D call TRBD1 (5 bases). V was pared by 7 bases and J by 1 base, with 13 bases between. CDR1 SQVTM and CDR2 ANQGSEA come from the germline V gene. The CDR3 runs to 13 residues. CDR3 nucleotides: TGCAGCGGGCTCGGGGGGGGGAACACTGAAGCTTTCTTT. It yields the protein CSGLGGGNTEAFF. Drawing the rest from reference TRBV29-1 and TRBJ1-1, the complete variable domain is SAVISQKPSRDICQRGTSLTIQCQVDSQVTMMFWYRQQPGQSLTLIATANQGSEATYESGFVIDKFPISRPNLTFSTLTVSNMSPEDSSIYLCSGLGGGNTEAFFGQGTRLTVV.

The chain has TRBV5-6 and TRBJ2-1; the match to TRBD1 covers 8 bases. The J segment lost 3 bases and the V segment lost 1 base, leaving 6 bases of the junction unmatched. This CDR3 region has 16 residues. Germline loops: CDR1 SGHDT, CDR2 YYEEEE. CDR3: CASSLLGDRGYNEQFF. For the CDR3, the DNA is TGTGCCAGCAGCTTGTTGGGCGACAGGGGCTACAATGAGCAGTTCTTC.

This chain joins TRBV6-5 and TRBJ1-1; 7 nucleotides line up with TRBD1. Germline assignment: CDR1 MNHEY and CDR2 SVGAGI. This CDR3 contains 11 residues. Unmatched junction bases numbered 6, after V lost 6 bases and J lost 11 bases. The CDR3 region is CASSEDRKAFF. In DNA form, the CDR3 reads TGTGCCAGCAGCGAGGACAGGAAGGCTTTCTTT.

The V and J genes are TRBV6-1 and TRBJ1-2, with TRBD1 matching 8 bases. Germline assignment: CDR1 MNHNS and CDR2 SASEGT. The trim removed 0 bases at V and 8 bases at J, leaving 8 bases unmatched. The CDR3 is 15 amino acids. The CDR3 spells CASSEAGQGARGYTF. For the CDR3, the DNA is TGTGCCAGCAGTGAAGCGGGGCAGGGGGCGCGCGGCTACACCTTC.

The rearrangement joins TRBV30 to TRBJ1-1; the D gene is possibly TRBD1 (6 bases). This CDR3 has 13 amino acids. V lost 1 base and J lost 6, with 12 bases in between. Germline assignment: CDR1 GTSNPN and CDR2 SVGIG (reference sequence). The DNA for the CDR3 is TGTGCCTGGAGTGCCCAGGGGACCTCTGAAGCTTTCTTT. This gives the protein CAWSAQGTSEAFF.

This chain connects TRBV11-2 to TRBJ2-5; D might be TRBD2 (7 bases). The CDR3 loop spans 16 amino acids. Germline CDR1 is SGHAT and CDR2 is FQNNGV. The ends were cut back, 4 bases at V and 4 bases at J, with 19 bases in the middle. The CDR3 loop reads CASSYNYLGGAETQYF. Here the CDR3 DNA reads TGTGCCAGCAGCTACAATTACCTGGGGGGGGCAGAGACCCAGTACTTC.

The chain combines TRBV28 with TRBJ1-6, with D possibly matching TRBD1 (5 bases). The CDR3 extends over 19 amino acids. V gave up 7 bases and J gave up 2 bases, with 24 bases separating them. Germline CDR1 is MDHEN and CDR2 is SYDVKM. Written as DNA, the CDR3 is TGTGCCAGCACAATATTGGGGACTTGGGGCTCTACCTATAATTCACCCCTCCACTTT. Its translation is CASTILGTWGSTYNSPLHF.

This clone appeared once. The CDR3 protein is CASSQDSIVSGNTIYF. In nucleotides, the CDR3 is TGTGCCAGCAGTCAGGACAGTATCGTCTCTGGAAACACCATATATTTT. V gene TRBV2 combines with J gene TRBJ1-3, with a weak D call TRBD1 (6 bases). This CDR3 spans 16 amino acids. Germline CDR1 and CDR2: SNHLY and FYNNEI. V was clipped by 5 bases and J by 0 bases, with 14 bases between them.

The chain uses TRBV7-2 and TRBJ2-7; D remains unclear. Per germline, CDR1 SGHTA and CDR2 FQGNSA. This CDR3 region has 14 residues. V was cut by 5 bases and J by 0 bases, with 11 bases left in between. The CDR3: CASSPSSASYEQYF. The CDR3 DNA follows: TGTGCCAGCAGCCCCTCTAGTGCCTCCTACGAGCAGTACTTC.